These 4 T cell receptor beta chains originate from one sample sequenced in a study of technical replicates of blood from a handful of donors. Sequencing used immunoSEQ multiplex PCR; TCRdb keeps in-frame clones, though not all of them. This table has 45,000 to 50,000 clones, 80% to 95% appearing once. The sequencing sample was made of PBMCs. These receptors were obtained from a human donor in good health. Some clones in this sample may be carry-over from other donors' samples.

This sequence joins TRBV15 and TRBJ2-1; 12 bases map to TRBD2. This CDR3 has 18 residues. Germline V gene data show CDR1 as LNHNV and CDR2 as YYDKDF (reference sequence). V lost 2 bases and J lost 7; bases outside the gene matches: 12. CDR3: CATSRQTSTSGRGNEQFF. The CDR3 nucleotides read TGTGCCACCAGCAGACAAACCTCGACTAGCGGGAGAGGGAATGAGCAGTTCTTC.

This clone is a singleton in its sample. The gene calls are TRBV4-2 and TRBJ1-2; D is unresolved. Germline CDR1 LGHNA, CDR2 YNFKEQ. Trimming removed 0 bases at V and 2 bases at J, with 19 bases between. CDR3 length: 18 amino acids. CDR3 amino acids: CASSQEQTTPAGNYGYTF. DNA for the CDR3: TGTGCCAGCAGCCAAGAGCAAACTACACCGGCCGGGAACTATGGCTACACCTTC.

The count of this clone is one. This sequence joins TRBV4-3 and TRBJ2-1; tentatively, D is TRBD2 (5 bases). Trimming pared 0 bases from V and 5 bases from J, leaving 11 bases between. The CDR3 is made up of 15 amino acids. Germline CDR1 LGHNA, CDR2 YSLEER. The CDR3 nucleotides are TGCGCCAGCAGCCAAGATGGACGGAGGAACAATGAGCAGTTCTTC. Protein: CASSQDGRRNNEQFF.

The V call is TRBV4-3, the J call TRBJ2-5, with a tentative D call TRBD1 (6 bases). The V gene lost 1 base and the J gene lost 5 bases, with 17 bases spanning the gap. This CDR3 has 16 residues. Germline V lookup: CDR1 LGHNA, CDR2 YSLEER. CDR3 in DNA: TGCGCCAGCAGCCAAGTCTATAGGGGGTTTCTGGAGACCCAGTACTTC. This sequence encodes CASSQVYRGFLETQYF.